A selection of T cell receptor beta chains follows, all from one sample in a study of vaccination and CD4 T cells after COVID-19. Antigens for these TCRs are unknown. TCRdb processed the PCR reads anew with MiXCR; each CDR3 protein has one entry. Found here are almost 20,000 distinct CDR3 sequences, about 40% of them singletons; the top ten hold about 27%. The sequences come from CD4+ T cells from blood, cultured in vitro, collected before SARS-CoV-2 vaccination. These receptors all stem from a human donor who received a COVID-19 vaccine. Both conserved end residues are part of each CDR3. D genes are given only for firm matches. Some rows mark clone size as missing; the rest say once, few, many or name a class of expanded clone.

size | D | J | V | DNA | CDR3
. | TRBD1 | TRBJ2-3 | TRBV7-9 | TGTGCCAGCAGCTCGGACAGGAACACAGATACGCAGTATTTT | CASSSDRNTDTQYF
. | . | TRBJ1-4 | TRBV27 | TGTGCCAGCAGTTTCTGGAACAGGGAGGATGAAAAACTGTTTTTT | CASSFWNREDEKLFF
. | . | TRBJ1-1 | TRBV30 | TGTGCCTGGAGTGTAGAGGGCGGGCGGAACACTGAAGCTTTCTTT | CAWSVEGGRNTEAFF
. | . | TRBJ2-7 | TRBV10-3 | TGTGCCATCAGTACAGGAATCTCCTACGAGCAGTACTTC | CAISTGISYEQYF
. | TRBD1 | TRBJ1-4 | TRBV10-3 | TGTGCCATCAGTGATCCCGGACAGGGAGAGAAACTGTTTTTT | CAISDPGQGEKLFF
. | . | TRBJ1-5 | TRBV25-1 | TGTGCCAGCAGCGATGACTCGGCATTTGAGCCCCAGCATTTT | CASSDDSAFEPQHF
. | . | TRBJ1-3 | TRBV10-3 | TGTGCCATCAGTGAGTCGGGCATATCTGGAAACACCATATATTTT | CAISESGISGNTIYF
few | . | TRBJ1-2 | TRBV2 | TGTGCCAGCAGCCCCGGGACGGATGTCTATGGCTACACCTTC | CASSPGTDVYGYTF
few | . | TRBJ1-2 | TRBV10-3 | TGTGCCATCAGCGCTCAGGAAGGGGACTATGGCTACACCTTC | CAISAQEGDYGYTF
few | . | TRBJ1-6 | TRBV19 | TGTGCCAGTAGCCCGACAGCCGAGTCCTATAATTCACCCCTCCACTTT | CASSPTAESYNSPLHF
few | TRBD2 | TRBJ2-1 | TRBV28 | TGTGCCAGCAGTTTGAGCGGGGCTTACAATGAGCAGTTCTTC | CASSLSGAYNEQFF
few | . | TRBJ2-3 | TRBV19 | TGTGCCAGTAGGGACGGAGCCGCGAGCACAGATACGCAGTATTTT | CASRDGAASTDTQYF
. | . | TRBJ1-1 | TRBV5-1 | TGCGCCAGCAGCTTGGCCGCCGGGGAAACTGAAGCTTTCTTT | CASSLAAGETEAFF
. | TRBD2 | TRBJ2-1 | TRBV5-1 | TGCGCCAGCAGCCCAGGGACTAGTACCTACAATGAGCAGTTCTTC | CASSPGTSTYNEQFF
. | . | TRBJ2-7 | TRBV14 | TGTGCCAGCAGCCGGTCGACAGCGTCCGAGCAGTACTTC | CASSRSTASEQYF
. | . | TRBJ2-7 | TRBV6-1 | TGTGCCAGCGGTGACAGGCTCTCTGGTGGGCAGTACTTC | CASGDRLSGGQYF
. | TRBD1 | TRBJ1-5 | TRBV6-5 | TGTGCCAGCAGTTCCAGGACAGGGTTAGAGGATCAGCCCCAGCATTTT | CASSSRTGLEDQPQHF
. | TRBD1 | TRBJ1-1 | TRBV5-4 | TGTGCCAGCAGCTTGGGGACAGGGTTATTGAACACTGAAGCTTTCTTT | CASSLGTGLLNTEAFF
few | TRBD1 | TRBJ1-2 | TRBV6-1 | TGTGCCAGCAGTGAAAATACGGGAACAGGGGATGGCTACACCTTC | CASSENTGTGDGYTF
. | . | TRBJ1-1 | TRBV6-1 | TGTGCCAGCAGTGTGCCCTTTCAGGGTTTAATGAATGAAGCTTTCTTT | CASSVPFQGLMNEAFF
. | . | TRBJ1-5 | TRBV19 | TGTGCCAGTAGTAAATCCCGGGACGGTAGCAATCAGCCCCAGCATTTT | CASSKSRDGSNQPQHF
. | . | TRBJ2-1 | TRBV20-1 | TGCAGTGCTCTTCCCCCGGGGGATGAGCAGTTCTTC | CSALPPGDEQFF
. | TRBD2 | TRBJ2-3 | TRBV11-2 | TGTGCCAGCAGCCCTCGGACTAGCGGAGCTAGCACAGATACGCAGTATTTT | CASSPRTSGASTDTQYF
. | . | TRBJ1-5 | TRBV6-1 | TGTGCCAGCACCACAGGGAATCAGCCCCAGCATTTT | CASTTGNQPQHF
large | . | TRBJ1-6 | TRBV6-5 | TGTGCCAGCAGTTACGGGTGGACGCGGGGCCGGGGCAATTCACCCCTCCACTTT | CASSYGWTRGRGNSPLHF
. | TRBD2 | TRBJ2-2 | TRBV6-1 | TGTGCCAGCAGAAGCGGGGGGGGCGTCTCCGGGGAGCTGTTTTTT | CASRSGGGVSGELFF
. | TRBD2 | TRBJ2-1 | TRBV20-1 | TGCAGTGCTAGTTCTAGCGGGGGGGCCAGTTTCTACAATGAGCAGTTCTTC | CSASSSGGASFYNEQFF
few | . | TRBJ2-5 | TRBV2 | TGTGCCAGCAGTGACGGGGCGGGCGGCCTGGAGACCCAGTACTTC | CASSDGAGGLETQYF
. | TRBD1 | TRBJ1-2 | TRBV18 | TGTGCCAGCTCACCTACCGGGACAGGGGAATTGGGCTACACCTTC | CASSPTGTGELGYTF
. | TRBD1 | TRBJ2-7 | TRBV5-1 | TGCGCCAGCAGCTTGGCGCCCTTAAACAGGGGGGAGTCCTACGAGCAGTACTTC | CASSLAPLNRGESYEQYF
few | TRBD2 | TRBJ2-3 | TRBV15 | TGTGCCACCAGCAGAGCTTCTAGCGGGGGCACAGATACGCAGTATTTT | CATSRASSGGTDTQYF
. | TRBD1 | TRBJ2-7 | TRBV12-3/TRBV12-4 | TGTGCCAGCACAAGGACAGGGGGCTACGAGCAGTACTTC | CASTRTGGYEQYF
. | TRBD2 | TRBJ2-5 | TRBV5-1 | TGCGCCAGCAGACCTGGGACTAGCGGGGGGGCCGGGACGCCCCAAGAGACCCAGTACTTC | CASRPGTSGGAGTPQETQYF
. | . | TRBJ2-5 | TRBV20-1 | TGCAGTGCTAGAGATGGGAGGTTCGGGACCCAGTACTTC | CSARDGRFGTQYF
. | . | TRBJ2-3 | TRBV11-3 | TGTGCCAGCAGCCCGGCCTGGGCGGCGGTAGATACGCAGTATTTT | CASSPAWAAVDTQYF
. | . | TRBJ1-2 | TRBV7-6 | TGTGCCAGCAGCTTAGCTCAGGGAACCTCAGGCTACACCTTC | CASSLAQGTSGYTF
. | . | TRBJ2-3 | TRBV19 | TGTGCCACCAAGGGGACCGTGGATACGCAGTATTTT | CATKGTVDTQYF
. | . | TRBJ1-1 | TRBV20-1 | TGCAGTGCTGAGACAGACACTGAAGCTTTCTTT | CSAETDTEAFF
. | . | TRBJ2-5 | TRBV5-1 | TGCGCCAGCAGCTTGGCCGCAGAGACCCAGTACTTC | CASSLAAETQYF
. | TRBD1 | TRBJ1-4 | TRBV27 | TGTGCCAGCAGTTCCCCGACAGGGGTTGATAATGAAAAACTGTTTTTT | CASSSPTGVDNEKLFF
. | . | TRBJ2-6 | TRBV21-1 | TGTGCCAGCAGCAACCGGGACAGAGAATTCTCTGGGGCCAACGTCCTGACTTTC | CASSNRDREFSGANVLTF
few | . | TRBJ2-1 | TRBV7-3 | TGTGCCAGCAGCTCTAAGGATGAGCAGTTCTTC | CASSSKDEQFF